This TCR beta chain was documented in a study of control samples from healthy donors and cancer patients. Sequencing was performed with immunoSEQ multiplex PCR; in TCRdb, only in-frame clones are kept and a portion is missing. The sample lists tens of thousands of clones; approximately 84% were seen once. The CDR3 is made up of 14 amino acids. The germline gives CDR1 SGHTA, CDR2 FQGNSA. Losses at the gene ends were 4 bases for V and 4 bases for J; bases not matched to a gene: 5. Source material: PBMCs. The TCR sequence derives from a woman aged 50 to 65 with lung cancer. The chain joins TRBV7-2 to TRBJ2-7; 9 positions agree with TRBD2. The CDR3 reads CASSSTLAGYEQYF. Written as DNA, the CDR3 is TGTGCCAGCAGCTCTACTCTAGCGGGGTACGAGCAGTACTTC.